The 2 T cell receptor beta chains below all came from one sample that was sequenced in a study of OX40 agonist ivuxolimab in advanced cancers. Repertoires were generated with immunoSEQ multiplex PCR, while TCRdb's copy carries only in-frame clones and drops some. The sample consists of tens of thousands of clones, around 83% of them appearing once. The sample here was CD4+ or CD8+ T cells sorted from blood, taken in a trial of the OX40 agonist ivuxolimab. The receptors originated from an adult with an advanced solid tumor such as melanoma, head and neck, liver or kidney cancer.

The chain couples TRBV5-1 to TRBJ2-7; the D gene is possibly TRBD1 (6 bases). Trimming took off 1 base at V and 2 bases at J, with 16 bases between the two ends. There are 16 residues in the CDR3. CDR1 is SGHRS and CDR2 is YFSETQ in the germline V gene. CDR3 in DNA: TGCGCCAGCAGCTTGTCCGGGACATCCACGGCCTACGAGCAGTACTTC. Amino acid sequence: CASSLSGTSTAYEQYF.

The chain links TRBV28 to TRBJ1-4, with D tentatively TRBD1 (6 bases). Germline CDR1 and CDR2: MDHEN and SYDVKM. V gave up 5 bases and J gave up 8 bases, with 12 bases separating them. This CDR3 has 13 residues. The DNA for the CDR3 is TGTGCCAGCAGTGAGAGGACAGACGAAAAACTGTTTTTT. Residues: CASSERTDEKLFF.